This entry describes one T cell receptor (beta chain). The clone's antigen remains unknown. Base qualities are not provided; no much larger clone lies one nucleotide away. V lost 4 bases and J lost 1 base; the stretch between them is 14 bases long. The CDR3, cysteine through phenylalanine, is 16 amino acids long. Kept here is only the CDR3 DNA, which spans 48 bases and is read in frame from base 1. The germline V gene provides CDR1 SGHDT and CDR2 YYEEEE. These data come from a study of technical replicates of blood from several donors (dated by TCRdb to 2016 to 2017). Library preparation employed the immunoSEQ multiplex PCR assay. Imported from immuneACCESS, the table was reduced by TCRdb to in-frame sequences with V and J called. These copies leave out some clones; in studies compared against another copy, an unresolved V gene accounts for under half, and the cause of the remainder is not known. The sample contains 68,000 or so clones, roughly nine tenths of them found a single time. Roughly 4.7% of the sample is held by the ten biggest clonotypes.

The V gene is TRBV5-6 and the J gene is TRBJ2-2, with the D gene uncertain. The sequencing input was PBMCs. The sequence came from a human donor in good health. Some clones in this sample may be carry-over from other donors' samples. At the DNA level, the sequence is TGTGCCAGCAGCGACCTATTCAGAGGGAACACCGGGGAGCTGTTTTTT. Translation gives CASSDLFRGNTGELFF.